This TCR beta chain is from a study of blood T cell repertoires in COVID-19 (TCRdb year 2020). A note on the overall study: Samples from collaborators originated in the United States, Italy and Spain and spanned both the acute and convalescent phases of COVID-19. The material from the prospective study consisted of cDNA or gDNA derived from T cells, B-cell-depleted T cells, or PBMCs. The dataset comprised deeply sampled blood TCRbeta repertoires from subjects exposed to, actively infected with, or recovered from COVID-19. The repertoires were released in a freely available public database intended as a resource for research on the immune response to SARS-CoV-2. The samples were drawn from two sources: the first 160 participants of the ongoing ImmuneRACE study, and about 1,300 subjects contributed by 6 global collaborators. A de-identified subject ID, COVID-19 status, age in years and sex were almost always included in the sample metadata. Where HLA class I and class II types were available, the types were taken from metadata supplied by the sample provider, not from assay-based typing. Broader findings and caveats from the paper: How much clinical and demographic metadata was included differed by source and by participant, and the metadata was provided uncurated.

Each collaborating institution followed its own protocols to collect whole blood in K2EDTA tubes. For TCRbeta analysis, collaborators shipped samples as frozen whole blood, isolated PBMCs, or DNA extracted from either of those sample types. TCRbeta CDR3 regions were amplified from genomic DNA using the immunoSEQ Assay, a bias-controlled multiplex PCR. The paper's processing steps were these. Within the assay, amplification of reference gene primers was used to estimate how many nucleated cells each sample contained. To quantify the absolute abundance of each unique TCRbeta CDR3 rearrangement, sequence reads were collapsed and filtered. Productive Simpson clonality was computed per sample as the square root of Simpson's diversity index over productive rearrangements. Imported from immuneACCESS, the table was reduced by TCRdb to in-frame sequences with V and J called. These copies leave out some clones; in studies compared against another copy, an unresolved V gene accounts for under half, and the cause of the remainder is not known. V and J calls and clone size are copied from that table; D and trimming were computed from the DNA. This sample is represented by tens of thousands of clones; approximately 79% of them were singletons. 26% of the sample goes to the ten largest clones.

For this clone: The target of this receptor is not known. Per-base quality was not reported, and no clone a single base away is much larger than it.

V loses 10 bases, J loses 5 bases, and the germline ends lie 9 bases apart. CDR1 and CDR2 are read off the germline V gene as MNHEY and SVGAGI. The CDR3 starts with the cysteine, ends with the phenylalanine, and has 10 residues. The retained sequence is limited to the CDR3, 30 bases, with the frame set at the first base. The receptor was derived from a man aged 60-69 years with active or convalescent COVID-19. Recombination linked TRBV6-5 to TRBJ2-7, with no D gene named confidently. Sequenced sample: peripheral blood. In nucleotides, the sequence is TGTGCCACTATCTACGACGAGCAGTACTTC. It codes for CATIYDEQYF.